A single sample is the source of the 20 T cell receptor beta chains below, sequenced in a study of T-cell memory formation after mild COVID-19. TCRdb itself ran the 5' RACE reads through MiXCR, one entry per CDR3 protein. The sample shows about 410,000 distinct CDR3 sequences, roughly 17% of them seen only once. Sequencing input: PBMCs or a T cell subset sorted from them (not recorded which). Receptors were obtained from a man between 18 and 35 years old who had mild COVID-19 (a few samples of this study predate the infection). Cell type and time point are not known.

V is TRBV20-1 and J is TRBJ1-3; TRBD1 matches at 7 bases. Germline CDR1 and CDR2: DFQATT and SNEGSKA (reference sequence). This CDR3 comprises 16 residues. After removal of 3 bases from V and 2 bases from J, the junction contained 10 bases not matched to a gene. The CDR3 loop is CSARGNRGLAGNTIYF. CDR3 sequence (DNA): TGCAGTGCTAGGGGAAACAGGGGTTTGGCTGGAAACACCATATATTTT.

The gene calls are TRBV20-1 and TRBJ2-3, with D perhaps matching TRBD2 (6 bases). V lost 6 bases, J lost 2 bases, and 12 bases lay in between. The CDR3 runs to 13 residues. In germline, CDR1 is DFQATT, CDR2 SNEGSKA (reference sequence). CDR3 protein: CSAQGLLTDTQYF. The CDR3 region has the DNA TGCAGTGCCCAGGGACTCCTCACAGATACGCAGTATTTT.

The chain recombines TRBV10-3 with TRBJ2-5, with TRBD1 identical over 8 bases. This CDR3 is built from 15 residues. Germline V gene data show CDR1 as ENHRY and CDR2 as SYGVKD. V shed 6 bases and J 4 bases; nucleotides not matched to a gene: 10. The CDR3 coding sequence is TGTGCCATCAGCAGAACTACAGGGGGAGGAGAGACCCAGTACTTC. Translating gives CAISRTTGGGETQYF.

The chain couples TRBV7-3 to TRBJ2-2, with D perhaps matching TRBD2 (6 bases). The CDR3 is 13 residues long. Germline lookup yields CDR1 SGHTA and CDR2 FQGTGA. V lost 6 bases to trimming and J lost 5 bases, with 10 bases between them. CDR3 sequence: CASRSGRTGELFF. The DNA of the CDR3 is TGTGCCAGCAGGTCAGGGAGGACCGGGGAGCTGTTTTTT.

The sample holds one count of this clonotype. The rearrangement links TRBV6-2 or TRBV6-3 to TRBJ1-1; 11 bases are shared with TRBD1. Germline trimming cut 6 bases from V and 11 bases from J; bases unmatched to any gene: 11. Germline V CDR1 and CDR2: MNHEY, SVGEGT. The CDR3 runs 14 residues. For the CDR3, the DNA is TGTGCCAGCAGATCTGAAGGACAGGGGGCTGTGGCTTTCTTT. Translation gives CASRSEGQGAVAFF.

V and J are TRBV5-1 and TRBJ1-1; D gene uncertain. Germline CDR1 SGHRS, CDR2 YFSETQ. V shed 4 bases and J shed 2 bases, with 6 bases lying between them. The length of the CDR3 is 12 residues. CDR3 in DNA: TGCGCCAGCAGCGGTTCTAACACTGAAGCTTTCTTT. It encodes CASSGSNTEAFF. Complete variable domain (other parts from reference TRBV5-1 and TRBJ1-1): KAGVTQTPRYLIKTRGQQVTLSCSPISGHRSVSWYQQTPGQGLQFLFEYFSETQRNKGNFPGRFSGRQFSNSRSEMNVSTLELGDSALYLCASSGSNTEAFFGQGTRLTVV.

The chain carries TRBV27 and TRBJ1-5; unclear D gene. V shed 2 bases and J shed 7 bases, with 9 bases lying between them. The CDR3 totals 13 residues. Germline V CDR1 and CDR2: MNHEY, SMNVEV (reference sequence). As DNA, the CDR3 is TGTGCCAGCAGTTTAGGGCTCGCCCAGCCCCAGCATTTT. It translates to CASSLGLAQPQHF.

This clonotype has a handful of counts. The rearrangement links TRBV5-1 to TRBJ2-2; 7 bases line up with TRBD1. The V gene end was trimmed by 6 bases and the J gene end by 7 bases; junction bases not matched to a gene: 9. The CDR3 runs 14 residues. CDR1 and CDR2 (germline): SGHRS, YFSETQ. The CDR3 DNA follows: TGCGCCAGCAACAGGGGCCAGAACGTCGGGGAGCTGTTTTTT. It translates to CASNRGQNVGELFF.

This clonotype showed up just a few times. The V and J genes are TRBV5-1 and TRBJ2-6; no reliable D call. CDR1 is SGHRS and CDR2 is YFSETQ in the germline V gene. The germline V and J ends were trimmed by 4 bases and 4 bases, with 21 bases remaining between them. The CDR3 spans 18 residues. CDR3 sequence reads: CASSPYGQAGAGANVLTF. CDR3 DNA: TGCGCCAGCAGCCCCTACGGTCAGGCCGGTGCCGGGGCCAACGTCCTGACTTTC.

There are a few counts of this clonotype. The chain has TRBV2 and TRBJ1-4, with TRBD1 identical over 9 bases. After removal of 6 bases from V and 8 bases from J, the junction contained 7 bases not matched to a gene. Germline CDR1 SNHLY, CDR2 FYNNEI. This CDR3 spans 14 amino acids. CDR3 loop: CASRGRQGEEKLFF. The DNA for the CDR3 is TGTGCCAGCAGAGGTAGACAGGGGGAAGAAAAACTGTTTTTT. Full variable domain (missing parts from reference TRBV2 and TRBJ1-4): EPEVTQTPSHQVTQMGQEVILRCVPISNHLYFYWYRQILGQKVEFLVSFYNNEISEKSEIFDDQFSVERPDGSNFTLKIRSTKLEDSAMYFCASRGRQGEEKLFFGSGTQLSVL.

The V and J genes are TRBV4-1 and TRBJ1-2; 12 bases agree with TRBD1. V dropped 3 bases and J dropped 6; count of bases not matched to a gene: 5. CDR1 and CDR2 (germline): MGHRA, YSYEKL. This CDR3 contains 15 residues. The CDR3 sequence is CASSQGDRGRDGYTF. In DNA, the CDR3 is TGCGCCAGCAGCCAGGGGGACAGGGGGCGCGATGGCTACACCTTC.

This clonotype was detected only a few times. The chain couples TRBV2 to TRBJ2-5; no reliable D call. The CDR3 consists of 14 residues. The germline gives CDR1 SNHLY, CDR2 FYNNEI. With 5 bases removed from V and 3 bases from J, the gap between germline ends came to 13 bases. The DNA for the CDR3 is TGTGCCAGCAGTCCTGGGGTGGTAGAAGAGACCCAGTACTTC. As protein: CASSPGVVEETQYF.

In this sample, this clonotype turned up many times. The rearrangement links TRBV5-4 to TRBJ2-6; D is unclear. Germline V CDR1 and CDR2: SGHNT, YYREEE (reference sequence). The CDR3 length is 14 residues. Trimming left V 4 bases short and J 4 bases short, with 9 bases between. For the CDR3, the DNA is TGTGCCAGCAGCGCCGGTCCCGGGGCCAACGTCCTGACTTTC. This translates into CASSAGPGANVLTF.

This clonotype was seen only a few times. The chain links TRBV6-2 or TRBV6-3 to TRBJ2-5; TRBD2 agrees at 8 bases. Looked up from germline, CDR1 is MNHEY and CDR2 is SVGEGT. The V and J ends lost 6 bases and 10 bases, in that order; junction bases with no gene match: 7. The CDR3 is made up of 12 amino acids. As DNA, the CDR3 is TGTGCCAGCAGCCCCGGGACTAGGTTCCAGTACTTC. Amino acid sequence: CASSPGTRFQYF.

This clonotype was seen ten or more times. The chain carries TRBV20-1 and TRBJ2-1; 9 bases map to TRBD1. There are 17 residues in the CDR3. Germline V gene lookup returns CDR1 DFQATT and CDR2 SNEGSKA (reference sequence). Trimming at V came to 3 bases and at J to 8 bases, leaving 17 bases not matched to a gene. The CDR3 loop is CSASSATLQGAQDEQFF. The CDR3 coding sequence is TGCAGTGCTAGTTCGGCTACTTTACAGGGGGCTCAGGATGAGCAGTTCTTC.

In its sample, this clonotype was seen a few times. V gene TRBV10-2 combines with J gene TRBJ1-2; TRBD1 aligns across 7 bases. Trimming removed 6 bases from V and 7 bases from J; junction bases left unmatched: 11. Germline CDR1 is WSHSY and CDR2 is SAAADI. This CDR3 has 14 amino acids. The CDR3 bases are TGCGCCAGCAGCCCTGACAGGGTTCTGTCTGGCTACACCTTC. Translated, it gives CASSPDRVLSGYTF.

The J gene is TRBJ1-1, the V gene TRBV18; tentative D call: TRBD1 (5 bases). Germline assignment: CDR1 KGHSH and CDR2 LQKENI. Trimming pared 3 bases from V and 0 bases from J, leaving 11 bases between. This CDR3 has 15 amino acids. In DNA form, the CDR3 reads TGTGCCAGCTCACCGGCAGGGACCATGAACACTGAAGCTTTCTTT. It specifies CASSPAGTMNTEAFF. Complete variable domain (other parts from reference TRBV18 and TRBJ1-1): NAGVMQNPRHLVRRRGQEARLRCSPMKGHSHVYWYRQLPEEGLKFMVYLQKENIIDESGMPKERFSAEFPKEGPSILRIQQVVRGDSAAYFCASSPAGTMNTEAFFGQGTRLTVV.

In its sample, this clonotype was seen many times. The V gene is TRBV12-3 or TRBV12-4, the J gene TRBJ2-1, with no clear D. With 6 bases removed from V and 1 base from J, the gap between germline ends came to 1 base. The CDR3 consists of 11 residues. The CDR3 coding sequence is TGTGCCAGCAGGTCCTACAATGAGCAGTTCTTC. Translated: CASRSYNEQFF.

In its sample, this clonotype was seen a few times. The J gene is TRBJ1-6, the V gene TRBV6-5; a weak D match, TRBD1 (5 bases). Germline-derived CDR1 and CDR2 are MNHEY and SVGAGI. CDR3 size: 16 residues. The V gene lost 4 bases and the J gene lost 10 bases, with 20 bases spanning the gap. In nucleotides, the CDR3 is TGTGCCAGCAGTTCCTACCCTCCCAGGGACGGCTCACCCCTCCACTTT. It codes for CASSSYPPRDGSPLHF.

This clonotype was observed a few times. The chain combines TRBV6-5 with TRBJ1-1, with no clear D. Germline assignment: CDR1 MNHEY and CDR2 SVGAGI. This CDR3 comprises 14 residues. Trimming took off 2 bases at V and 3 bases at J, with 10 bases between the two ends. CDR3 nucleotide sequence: TGTGCCAGCAGTTACGGCGACACCTACACTGAAGCTTTCTTT. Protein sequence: CASSYGDTYTEAFF.